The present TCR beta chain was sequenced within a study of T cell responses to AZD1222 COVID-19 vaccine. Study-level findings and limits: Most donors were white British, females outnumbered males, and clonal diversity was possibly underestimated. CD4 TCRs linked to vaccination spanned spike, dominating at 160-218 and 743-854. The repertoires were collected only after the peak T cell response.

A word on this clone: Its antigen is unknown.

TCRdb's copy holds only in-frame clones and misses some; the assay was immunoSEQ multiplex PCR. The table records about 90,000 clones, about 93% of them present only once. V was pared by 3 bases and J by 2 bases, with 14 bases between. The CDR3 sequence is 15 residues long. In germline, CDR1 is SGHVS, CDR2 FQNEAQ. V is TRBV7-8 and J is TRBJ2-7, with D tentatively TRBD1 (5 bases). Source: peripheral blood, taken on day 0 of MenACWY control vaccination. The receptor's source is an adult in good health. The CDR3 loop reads CASSFSGQDPYEQYF. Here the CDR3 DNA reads TGTGCCAGCAGCTTTTCAGGGCAGGACCCCTACGAGCAGTACTTC.